One sample yielded the 3 T cell receptor beta chains listed below, sequenced in a study of T-cell reconstitution after alpha-beta-depleted transplantation in children (dated by TCRdb to the mid-2010s). This sample's treatment or condition label indicates: allogeneic hematopoietic cell transplantation with graft depleted of TCRalphabeta T cells and CD19 B cells. The library was generated by PCR. The listed sequencing device is Illumina HiSeq 2500. TCR libraries were prepared with molecular barcoding, using unique molecular identifiers to normalize TCRbeta repertoire quantification. Using fastp at Q25 and MiXCR, TCRdb reprocessed the public reads and kept productive beta chains. Each entry is one CDR3 protein sequence, shown with its most common DNA and genes. The sample has about 78,000 distinct CDR3 sequences on record, roughly 15% of them singletons. 25% to 30% of the sample lies in the top ten.

The specimen was PBMCs, mostly from graft donor cells, collected 180 days after TCRalphabeta/CD19-depleted stem cell transplant. The origin of the receptors is a male patient aged 2-10 years who had a stem cell transplant for acute lymphoblastic leukemia, so the T cells may come from the graft donor.

V gene TRBV10-3 combines with J gene TRBJ1-2, with TRBD1 matching 11 bases. Germline trimming cut 2 bases from V and 4 bases from J; bases unmatched to any gene: 3. In germline, CDR1 is ENHRY, CDR2 SYGVKD. The CDR3 contains 15 residues. CDR3 protein: CAISEGTGGSYGYTF. The DNA of the CDR3 is TGTGCCATCAGTGAGGGGACAGGGGGTTCCTATGGCTACACCTTC.

V gene TRBV27 combines with J gene TRBJ1-3, with a weak D call TRBD1 (6 bases). CDR1 is MNHEY and CDR2 is SMNVEV in the germline V gene (reference sequence). The CDR3 spans 14 residues. V lost 6 bases to trimming and J lost 7 bases, with 16 bases between them. The CDR3 loop reads CASSRTGFRNTIYF. DNA of the CDR3: TGTGCCAGCAGCCGTACAGGGTTCCGGAACACCATATATTTT.

This clonotype was seen more than once but under ten times. This chain uses TRBV7-9 with TRBJ2-7; D not certain. V dropped 2 bases and J dropped 3 bases, with 5 bases sitting between them. This CDR3 is 12 amino acids long. Per germline, CDR1 SEHNR and CDR2 FQNEAQ (reference sequence). For the CDR3, the DNA is TGTGCCAGCAGCTTACAGAACTACGAGCAGTACTTC. Translated, it gives CASSLQNYEQYF.